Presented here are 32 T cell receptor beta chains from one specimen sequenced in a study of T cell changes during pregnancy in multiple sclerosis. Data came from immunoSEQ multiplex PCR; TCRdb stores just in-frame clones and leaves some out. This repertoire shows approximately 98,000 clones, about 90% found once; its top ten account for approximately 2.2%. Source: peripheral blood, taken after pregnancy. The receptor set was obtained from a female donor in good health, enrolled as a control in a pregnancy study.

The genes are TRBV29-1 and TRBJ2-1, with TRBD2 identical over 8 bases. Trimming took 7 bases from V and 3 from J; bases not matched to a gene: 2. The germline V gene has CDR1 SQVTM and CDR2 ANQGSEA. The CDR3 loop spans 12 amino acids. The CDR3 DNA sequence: TGCAGCGAGCGGGAGTACTACAATGAGCAGTTCTTC. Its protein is CSEREYYNEQFF.

The CDR3 spells CASSHDRAFTANYGYTF. The CDR3, as DNA: TGTGCCAGCAGTCATGACAGGGCTTTTACGGCTAACTATGGCTACACCTTC. The chain joins TRBV7-9 to TRBJ1-2; 7 nucleotides match TRBD1. The CDR3 consists of 17 residues. Germline CDR1 is SEHNR and CDR2 is FQNEAQ (reference sequence). With 6 bases clipped from V and 0 bases from J, the junction kept 13 bases outside the gene matches. The complete variable domain, with remaining parts taken from reference TRBV7-9 and TRBJ1-2, reads DTGVSQNPRHKITKRGQNVTFRCDPISEHNRLYWYRQTLGQGPEFLTYFQNEAQLEKSRLLSDRFSAERPKGSFSTLEIQRTEQGDSAMYLCASSHDRAFTANYGYTFGSGTRLTVV.

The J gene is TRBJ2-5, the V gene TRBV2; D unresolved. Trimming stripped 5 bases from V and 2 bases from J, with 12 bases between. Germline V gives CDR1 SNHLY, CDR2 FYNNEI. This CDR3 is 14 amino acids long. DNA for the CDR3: TGTGCCAGCAGTAGACTGGTATTACAAGAGACCCAGTACTTC. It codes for CASSRLVLQETQYF.

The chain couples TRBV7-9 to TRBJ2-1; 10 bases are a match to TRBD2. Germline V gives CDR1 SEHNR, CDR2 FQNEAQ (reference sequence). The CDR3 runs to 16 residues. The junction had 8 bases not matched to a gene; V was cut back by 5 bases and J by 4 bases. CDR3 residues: CASSRTGTSVYNEQFF. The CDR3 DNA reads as TGTGCCAGCAGCCGCACAGGGACTAGCGTGTACAATGAGCAGTTCTTC. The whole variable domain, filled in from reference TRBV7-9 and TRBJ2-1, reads DTGVSQNPRHKITKRGQNVTFRCDPISEHNRLYWYRQTLGQGPEFLTYFQNEAQLEKSRLLSDRFSAERPKGSFSTLEIQRTEQGDSAMYLCASSRTGTSVYNEQFFGPGTRLTVL.

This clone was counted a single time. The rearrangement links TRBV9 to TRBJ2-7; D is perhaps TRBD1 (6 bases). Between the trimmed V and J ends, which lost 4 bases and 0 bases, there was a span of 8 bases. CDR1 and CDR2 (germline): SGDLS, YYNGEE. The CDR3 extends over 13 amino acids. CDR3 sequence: CASSRTASYEQYF. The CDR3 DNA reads TGTGCCAGCAGCCGGACAGCCTCCTACGAGCAGTACTTC.

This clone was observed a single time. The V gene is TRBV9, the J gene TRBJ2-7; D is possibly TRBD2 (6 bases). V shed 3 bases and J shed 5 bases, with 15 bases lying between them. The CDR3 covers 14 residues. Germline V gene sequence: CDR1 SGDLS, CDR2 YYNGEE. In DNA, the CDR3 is TGTGCCAGCAGCGCAGCCGGGACTCTAAACGAGCAGTACTTC. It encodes CASSAAGTLNEQYF.

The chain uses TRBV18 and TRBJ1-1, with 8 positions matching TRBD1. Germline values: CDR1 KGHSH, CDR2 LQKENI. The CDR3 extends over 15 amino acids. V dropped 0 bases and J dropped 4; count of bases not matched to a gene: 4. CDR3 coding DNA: TGTGCCAGCTCACCACCCGACAGGGGCGGCACTGAAGCTTTCTTT. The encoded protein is CASSPPDRGGTEAFF.

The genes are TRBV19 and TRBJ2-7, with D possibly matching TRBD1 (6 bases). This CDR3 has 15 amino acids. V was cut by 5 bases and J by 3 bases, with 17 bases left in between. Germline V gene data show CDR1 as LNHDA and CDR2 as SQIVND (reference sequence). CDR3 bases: TGTGCCAGTAGTGTTTACCGGGACACACGCTACGAGCAGTACTTC. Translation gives CASSVYRDTRYEQYF.

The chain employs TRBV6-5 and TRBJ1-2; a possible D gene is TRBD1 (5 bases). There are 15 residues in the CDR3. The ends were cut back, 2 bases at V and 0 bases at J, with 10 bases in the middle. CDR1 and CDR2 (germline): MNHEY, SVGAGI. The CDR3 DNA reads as TGTGCCAGCAGTTACGTGGGGGGAGCTAACTATGGCTACACCTTC. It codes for CASSYVGGANYGYTF.

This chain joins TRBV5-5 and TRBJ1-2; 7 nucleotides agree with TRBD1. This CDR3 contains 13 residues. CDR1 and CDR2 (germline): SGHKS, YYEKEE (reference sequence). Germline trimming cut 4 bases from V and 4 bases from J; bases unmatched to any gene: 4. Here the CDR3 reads CASSDRGLYGYTF. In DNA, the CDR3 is TGTGCCAGCAGCGATAGGGGGCTCTATGGCTACACCTTC.

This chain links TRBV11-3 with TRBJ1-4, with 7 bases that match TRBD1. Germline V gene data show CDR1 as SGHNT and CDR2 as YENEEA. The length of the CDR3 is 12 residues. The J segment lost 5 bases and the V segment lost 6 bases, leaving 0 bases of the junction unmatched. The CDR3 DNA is TGTGCCAGCAGGACAGGGAATGAAAAACTGTTTTTT. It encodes CASRTGNEKLFF.

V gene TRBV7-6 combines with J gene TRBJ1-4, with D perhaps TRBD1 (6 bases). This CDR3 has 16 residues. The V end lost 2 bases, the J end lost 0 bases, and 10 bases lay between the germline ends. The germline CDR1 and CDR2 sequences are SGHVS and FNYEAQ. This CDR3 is CASSLKAGATNEKLFF. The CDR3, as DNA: TGTGCCAGCAGCTTAAAGGCAGGGGCAACTAATGAAAAACTGTTTTTT. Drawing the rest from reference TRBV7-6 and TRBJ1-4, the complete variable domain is GAGVSQSPRYKVTKRGQDVALRCDPISGHVSLYWYRQALGQGPEFLTYFNYEAQQDKSGLPNDRFSAERPEGSISTLTIQRTEQRDSAMYRCASSLKAGATNEKLFFGSGTQLSVL.

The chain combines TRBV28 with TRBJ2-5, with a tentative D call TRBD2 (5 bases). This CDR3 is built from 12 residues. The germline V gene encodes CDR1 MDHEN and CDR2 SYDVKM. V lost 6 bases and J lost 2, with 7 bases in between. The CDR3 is CASSTGQETQYF. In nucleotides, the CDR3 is TGTGCCAGCAGCACGGGGCAAGAGACCCAGTACTTC.

Here the CDR3 DNA reads TGTGCCAGTACGGACAGTAGCGCCTATTGGCGTGGCTACACCTTC. Translated: CASTDSSAYWRGYTF. The rearrangement uses TRBV19 and TRBJ1-2; possible D gene TRBD1, 6 bases. V shed 7 bases and J shed 7 bases, with 22 bases lying between them. Germline V gene sequence: CDR1 LNHDA, CDR2 SQIVND (reference sequence). CDR3 length equals 15 residues.

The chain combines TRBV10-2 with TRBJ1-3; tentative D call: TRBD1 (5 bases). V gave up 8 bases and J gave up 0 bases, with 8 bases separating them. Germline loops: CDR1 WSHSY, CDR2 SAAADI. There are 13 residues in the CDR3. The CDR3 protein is CASRGDSGNTIYF. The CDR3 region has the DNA TGCGCCAGCCGGGGGGACTCTGGAAACACCATATATTTT.

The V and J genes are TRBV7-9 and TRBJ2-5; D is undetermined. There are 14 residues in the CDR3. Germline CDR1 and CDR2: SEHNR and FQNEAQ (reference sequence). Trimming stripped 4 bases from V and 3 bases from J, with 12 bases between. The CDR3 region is CASSSPSSEETQYF. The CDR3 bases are TGTGCCAGCAGCTCCCCTTCGTCCGAAGAGACCCAGTACTTC.

DNA for the CDR3: TGTGCCTCCCACGTCGGACAGGGGTATTGGAATCAGCCCCAGCATTTT. Its protein product is CASHVGQGYWNQPQHF. The V gene is TRBV10-3, the J gene TRBJ1-5; 9 bases fit TRBD1. The CDR3 covers 16 residues. The V gene end was trimmed by 11 bases and the J gene end by 4 bases; junction bases not matched to a gene: 15. Per germline, CDR1 ENHRY and CDR2 SYGVKD.

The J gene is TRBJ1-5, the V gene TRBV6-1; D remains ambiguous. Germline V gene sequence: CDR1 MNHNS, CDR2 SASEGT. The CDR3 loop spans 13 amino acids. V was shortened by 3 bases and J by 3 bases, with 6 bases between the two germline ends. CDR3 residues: CASSDGVNQPQHF. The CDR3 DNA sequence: TGTGCCAGCAGTGACGGAGTCAATCAGCCCCAGCATTTT.

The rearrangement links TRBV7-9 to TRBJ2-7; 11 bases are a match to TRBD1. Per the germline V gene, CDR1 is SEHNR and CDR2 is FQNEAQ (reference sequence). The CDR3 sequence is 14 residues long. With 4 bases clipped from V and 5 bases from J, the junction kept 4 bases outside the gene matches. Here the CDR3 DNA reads TGTGCCAGCAGCTCGGACAGGGGGCCCCACGAGCAGTACTTC. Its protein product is CASSSDRGPHEQYF. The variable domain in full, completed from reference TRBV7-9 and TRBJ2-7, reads DTGVSQNPRHKITKRGQNVTFRCDPISEHNRLYWYRQTLGQGPEFLTYFQNEAQLEKSRLLSDRFSAERPKGSFSTLEIQRTEQGDSAMYLCASSSDRGPHEQYFGPGTRLTVT.

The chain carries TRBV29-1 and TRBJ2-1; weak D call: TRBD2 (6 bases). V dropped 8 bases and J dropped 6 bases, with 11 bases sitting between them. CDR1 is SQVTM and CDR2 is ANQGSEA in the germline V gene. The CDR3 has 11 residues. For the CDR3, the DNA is TGCAGCTCGTCCGGGGGCAATGAGCAGTTCTTC. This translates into CSSSGGNEQFF.

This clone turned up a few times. The CDR3 DNA sequence: TGCGCCAGCAGCTTGGAGGCTAGCAATGAGCAGTTCTTC. The encoded protein is CASSLEASNEQFF. The chain links TRBV5-1 to TRBJ2-1, with D unclear. The V end was cut by 0 bases, the J end by 6 bases, with 7 bases between. The CDR3 extends over 13 amino acids. Germline values: CDR1 SGHRS, CDR2 YFSETQ.

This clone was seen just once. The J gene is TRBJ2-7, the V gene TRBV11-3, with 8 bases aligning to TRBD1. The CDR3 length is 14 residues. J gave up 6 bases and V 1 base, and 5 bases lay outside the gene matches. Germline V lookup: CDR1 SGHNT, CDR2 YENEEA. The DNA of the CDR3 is TGTGCCAGCAGCTTAGGAGTGGGGACAGGCGAGCAGTACTTC. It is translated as CASSLGVGTGEQYF.

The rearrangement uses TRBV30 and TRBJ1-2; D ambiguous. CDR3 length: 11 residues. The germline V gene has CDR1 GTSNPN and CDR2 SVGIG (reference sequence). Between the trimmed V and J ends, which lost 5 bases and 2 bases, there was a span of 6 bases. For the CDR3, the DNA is TGTGCCTGGGGAGGGAACTATGGCTACACCTTC. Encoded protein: CAWGGNYGYTF.

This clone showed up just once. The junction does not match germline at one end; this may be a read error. CDR3 DNA sequence: TGTGCTAGCAGTAGAGCGGGGGGGCTCGATACGCAGTATTTT. Its translation is CASSRAGGLDTQYF. V gene TRBV7-7 combines with J gene TRBJ2-3, with 10 bases aligning to TRBD2. The CDR3 spans 14 residues. Germline V lookup: CDR1 SSHAT, CDR2 FNYEAQ (reference sequence).

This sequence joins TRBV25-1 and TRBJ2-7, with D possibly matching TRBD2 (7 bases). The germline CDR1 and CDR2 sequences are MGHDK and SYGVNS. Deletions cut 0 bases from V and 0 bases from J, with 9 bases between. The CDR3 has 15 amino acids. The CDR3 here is CASSEYRGGSYEQYF. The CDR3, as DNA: TGTGCCAGCAGTGAATATAGGGGGGGCTCCTACGAGCAGTACTTC.

CDR3 protein: CASKTVEQYF. In DNA form, the CDR3 reads TGTGCCAGCAAAACGGTCGAGCAGTACTTC. The chain joins TRBV2 to TRBJ2-7, with no clear D. The CDR3 totals 10 residues. The germline gives CDR1 SNHLY, CDR2 FYNNEI. V lost 7 bases, J lost 6 bases, and 7 bases lay in between. The full variable domain, rest sourced from reference TRBV2 and TRBJ2-7, is EPEVTQTPSHQVTQMGQEVILRCVPISNHLYFYWYRQILGQKVEFLVSFYNNEISEKSEIFDDQFSVERPDGSNFTLKIRSTKLEDSAMYFCASKTVEQYFGPGTRLTVT.

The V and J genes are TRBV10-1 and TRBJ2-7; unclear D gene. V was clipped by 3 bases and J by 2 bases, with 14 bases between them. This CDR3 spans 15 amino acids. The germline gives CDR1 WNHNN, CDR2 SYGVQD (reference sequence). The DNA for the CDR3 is TGCGCCAGCAGTGATGGTATAGGAGCGACCTACGAGCAGTACTTC. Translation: CASSDGIGATYEQYF.

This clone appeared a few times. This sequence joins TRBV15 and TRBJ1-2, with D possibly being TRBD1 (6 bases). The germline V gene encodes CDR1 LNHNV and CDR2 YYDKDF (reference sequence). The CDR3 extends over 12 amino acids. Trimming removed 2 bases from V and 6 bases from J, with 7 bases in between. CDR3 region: CATSRTGNGYTF. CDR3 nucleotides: TGTGCCACCAGCAGAACAGGGAATGGCTACACCTTC. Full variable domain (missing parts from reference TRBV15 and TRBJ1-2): DAMVIQNPRYQVTQFGKPVTLSCSQTLNHNVMYWYQQKSSQAPKLLFHYYDKDFNNEADTPDNFQSRRPNTSFCFLDIRSPGLGDTAMYLCATSRTGNGYTFGSGTRLTVV.

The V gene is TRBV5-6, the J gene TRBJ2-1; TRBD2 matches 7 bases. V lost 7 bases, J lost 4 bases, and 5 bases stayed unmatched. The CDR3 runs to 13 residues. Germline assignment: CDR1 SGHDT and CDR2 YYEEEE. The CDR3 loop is CASGPSGYNEQFF. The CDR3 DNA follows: TGTGCCAGCGGGCCTAGCGGATACAATGAGCAGTTCTTC.

The CDR3 DNA reads as TGCGCCAGCAGCCTATCGCTCACAGGAAGTACTAACACTGAAGCTTTCTTT. Its protein product is CASSLSLTGSTNTEAFF. V usage is TRBV5-1 and J usage is TRBJ1-1; D may be TRBD1 (5 bases). Trimming shortened V by 4 bases and J by 2 bases, and 21 bases separated the two germline ends. The CDR3 is 17 residues long. Germline CDR1 is SGHRS and CDR2 is YFSETQ.

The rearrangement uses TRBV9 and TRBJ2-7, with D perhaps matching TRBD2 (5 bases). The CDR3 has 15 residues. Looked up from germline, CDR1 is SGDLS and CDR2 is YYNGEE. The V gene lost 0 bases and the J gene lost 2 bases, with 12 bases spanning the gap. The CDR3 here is CASSVDFGDTYEQYF. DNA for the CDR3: TGTGCCAGCAGCGTAGATTTCGGGGATACCTACGAGCAGTACTTC.

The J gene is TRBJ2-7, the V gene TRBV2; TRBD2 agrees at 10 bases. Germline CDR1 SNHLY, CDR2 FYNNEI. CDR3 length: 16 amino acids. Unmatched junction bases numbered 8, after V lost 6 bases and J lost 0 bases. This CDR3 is CASRGTSAQSSYEQYF. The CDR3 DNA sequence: TGTGCCAGCAGGGGGACTAGCGCCCAGAGCTCCTACGAGCAGTACTTC.